The 32 T cell receptor beta chains presented below share a single source sample, sequenced in a study of shared clonotypes between healthy human individuals. Sequenced by immunoSEQ multiplex PCR; TCRdb stores in-frame clones only, minus some. The sample lists over a million clones; around 78% were seen once. The sequencing input was memory CD4+ T cells from PBMCs. Subset reported: CD45RA-negative fraction. The receptors were gathered from a man aged 18 to 29 in good health. Some clones in this sample may be carry-over from other donors' samples.

The V and J genes are TRBV28 and TRBJ2-1; tentative D call: TRBD2 (5 bases). V lost 3 bases to trimming and J lost 4 bases, with 13 bases between them. Germline lookup yields CDR1 MDHEN and CDR2 SYDVKM. This CDR3 has 15 residues. This chain's CDR3 is CASSFPGIQYNEQFF. CDR3 sequence (DNA): TGTGCCAGCAGTTTCCCCGGGATCCAATACAATGAGCAGTTCTTC.

CDR3 region: CASSLGGVGIQYF. CDR3 coding DNA: TGTGCCAGCAGTTTGGGGGGGGTTGGCATTCAGTACTTC. V gene TRBV28 combines with J gene TRBJ2-4; 7 nucleotides line up with TRBD2. Unmatched junction bases numbered 5, after V lost 3 bases and J lost 9 bases. There are 13 residues in the CDR3. The germline CDR1 and CDR2 sequences are MDHEN and SYDVKM.

V and J are TRBV5-8 and TRBJ2-7; 8 bases map to TRBD1. Trimming cost V 0 bases and J 2 bases; bases outside gene matches: 19. The CDR3 runs 20 residues. Germline CDR1 is SGHTS and CDR2 is YDEGEE. The CDR3 reads CASSLGPKGQGEGSTYEQYF. As DNA, the CDR3 is TGTGCCAGCAGCTTGGGCCCAAAAGGACAGGGAGAGGGGTCTACCTACGAGCAGTACTTC. Variable domain in full (rest from reference TRBV5-8 and TRBJ2-7): EAGVTQSPTHLIKTRGQQATLRCSPISGHTSVYWYQQALGLGLQFLLWYDEGEERNRGNFPPRFSGRQFPNYSSELNVNALELEDSALYLCASSLGPKGQGEGSTYEQYFGPGTRLTVT.

The chain couples TRBV2 to TRBJ2-2; the D gene is possibly TRBD1 (6 bases). Trimming pared 5 bases from V and 3 bases from J, leaving 13 bases between. The CDR3 loop spans 15 amino acids. Germline lookup yields CDR1 SNHLY and CDR2 FYNNEI. CDR3 sequence (DNA): TGTGCCAGCAGTTTTCAGGGGTTACACACCGGGGAGCTGTTTTTT. As protein: CASSFQGLHTGELFF.

The V call is TRBV4-3, the J call TRBJ2-2, with a weak D call TRBD1 (6 bases). From germline, CDR1 is LGHNA and CDR2 YSLEER. V lost 1 base and J lost 6, with 18 bases in between. The CDR3 extends over 17 amino acids. In nucleotides, the CDR3 is TGCGCCAGCAGCCAAGGTTGGGGCAGGGGTGCCTCCGGGGAGCTGTTTTTT. Translated, it gives CASSQGWGRGASGELFF.

V usage is TRBV7-2 and J usage is TRBJ1-2; D may be TRBD1 (5 bases). Trimming shortened V by 5 bases and J by 3 bases, and 13 bases separated the two germline ends. This CDR3 spans 14 amino acids. Germline CDR1 SGHTA, CDR2 FQGNSA. The CDR3 loop is CASSPGASYYGYTF. CDR3 coding DNA: TGTGCCAGCAGCCCCGGGGCTTCCTACTATGGCTACACCTTC.

The CDR3 sequence is CASSLGGTSATYNEQFF. The CDR3 DNA reads as TGCGCCAGCAGCTTGGGGGGGACATCGGCTACCTACAATGAGCAGTTCTTC. The chain links TRBV5-1 to TRBJ2-1, with D perhaps TRBD1 (6 bases). The CDR3 covers 17 residues. Trimming removed 0 bases from V and 2 bases from J, with 15 bases in between. Germline CDR1 and CDR2: SGHRS and YFSETQ.

This chain links TRBV18 with TRBJ2-3, with no clear D. Germline CDR1 KGHSH, CDR2 LQKENI. The CDR3 is 13 amino acids. V was shortened by 3 bases and J by 1 base, with 5 bases between the two germline ends. CDR3 bases: TGTGCCAGCTCACCCGCTGGCACAGATACGCAGTATTTT. Translated, it gives CASSPAGTDTQYF.

This clone was detected many times. The chain employs TRBV7-6 and TRBJ1-1; no firm D call. Germline V gives CDR1 SGHVS, CDR2 FNYEAQ. Between the trimmed V and J ends, which lost 1 base and 1 base, there was a span of 10 bases. The CDR3 totals 15 residues. The CDR3 coding sequence is TGTGCCAGCAGCTTAGGCCCCACACAGAACACTGAAGCTTTCTTT. This encodes CASSLGPTQNTEAFF.

The chain recombines TRBV30 with TRBJ2-2; D uncertain. This CDR3 is 14 amino acids long. CDR1 and CDR2 (germline): GTSNPN, SVGIG (reference sequence). CDR3 DNA sequence: TGTGTCAGCCGAACCGCCAGATCCACCGGGGAGCTGTTTTTT. This translates into CVSRTARSTGELFF.

Only one count was recorded for this clone. The rearrangement uses TRBV7-9 and TRBJ2-7; 8 nucleotides align to TRBD1. This CDR3 comprises 15 residues. Germline V gene data show CDR1 as SEHNR and CDR2 as FQNEAQ (reference sequence). After removal of 0 bases from V and 2 bases from J, the junction contained 3 bases not matched to a gene. CDR3 protein: CASSLALRGPYEQYF. CDR3 sequence (DNA): TGTGCCAGCAGCTTAGCGCTCAGGGGGCCCTACGAGCAGTACTTC.

This chain connects TRBV19 to TRBJ1-5; D possibly corresponds to TRBD1 (5 bases). V dropped 2 bases and J dropped 1 base, with 9 bases sitting between them. Germline-derived CDR1 and CDR2 are LNHDA and SQIVND (reference sequence). There are 15 residues in the CDR3. The CDR3 reads CASSIPRGSNQPQHF. The CDR3 DNA sequence: TGTGCCAGTAGTATACCTCGGGGGAGCAATCAGCCCCAGCATTTT.

J is TRBJ2-5 and V is TRBV10-3, with D perhaps TRBD1 (6 bases). Germline V gene data show CDR1 as ENHRY and CDR2 as SYGVKD. V lost 4 bases and J 4 bases, leaving 13 bases between the germline ends. The CDR3 is 14 amino acids. The CDR3 is CAISAVQGRETQYF. CDR3 nucleotide sequence: TGTGCCATCAGTGCGGTACAGGGTAGAGAGACCCAGTACTTC.

The table lists this clone with a count of one. CDR3 nucleotide sequence: TGTGCCAGCGTAGCGGGAGGGAAGACAGATACGCAGTATTTT. Encoded protein: CASVAGGKTDTQYF. V is TRBV6-1 and J is TRBJ2-3, with 11 bases lining up with TRBD2. Germline-derived CDR1 and CDR2 are MNHNS and SASEGT. The CDR3 extends over 14 amino acids. The trim removed 8 bases at V and 3 bases at J, leaving 4 bases unmatched.

This clone showed up just a few times. The gene calls are TRBV4-1 and TRBJ1-5, with unresolved D. Trimming removed 4 bases from V and 2 bases from J, with 21 bases in between. Germline V gene lookup returns CDR1 MGHRA and CDR2 YSYEKL. The CDR3 loop spans 18 amino acids. The CDR3 coding sequence is TGCGCCAGCAGCCGTAAGGCCCAGGAGTCAAATGGCAATCAGCCCCAGCATTTT. It is translated as CASSRKAQESNGNQPQHF.

This chain joins TRBV5-4 and TRBJ2-7, with 10 bases aligning to TRBD2. Looked up from germline, CDR1 is SGHNT and CDR2 is YYREEE (reference sequence). V shed 3 bases, J shed 5 bases, and the junction held 5 bases outside the gene matches. This CDR3 region has 14 residues. CDR3 coding DNA: TGTGCCAGCAGCTCCCGCACTAGCGGGGACGAGCAGTACTTC. This gives the protein CASSSRTSGDEQYF.

The J gene is TRBJ2-1, the V gene TRBV29-1, with 8 bases fitting TRBD2. The CDR3 totals 15 residues. The germline gives CDR1 SQVTM, CDR2 ANQGSEA. The V segment lost 2 bases and the J segment 5 bases; nucleotides outside the gene matches: 8. The CDR3 nucleotides read TGCAGCGTTGAAAGGTCTACTAGCGGCAACAATGAGCAGTTCTTC. This codes for CSVERSTSGNNEQFF.

The gene calls are TRBV11-3 and TRBJ2-5, with 7 bases identical to TRBD2. Per germline, CDR1 SGHNT and CDR2 YENEEA. This CDR3 spans 14 amino acids. V was clipped by 4 bases and J by 2 bases; unmatched bases: 4. CDR3 sequence reads: CASSSSAGQETQYF. CDR3 bases: TGTGCCAGCAGCTCGTCAGCGGGGCAAGAGACCCAGTACTTC.

This clone occurred a few times. The chain links TRBV4-2 to TRBJ1-4; TRBD1 matches at 10 bases. The length of the CDR3 is 16 residues. Trimming cost V 2 bases and J 6 bases; bases outside gene matches: 6. Germline V gives CDR1 LGHNA, CDR2 YNFKEQ. The CDR3 DNA reads TGTGCCAGCAGCCAAAGGACAGGGGGGCAGGATGAAAAACTGTTTTTT. It specifies CASSQRTGGQDEKLFF.

The rearrangement joins TRBV5-6 to TRBJ2-5; D unresolved. V lost 0 bases and J lost 5, with 8 bases in between. CDR1 SGHDT and CDR2 YYEEEE come from the germline V gene. This CDR3 contains 13 residues. Here the CDR3 reads CASSLANLETQYF. The CDR3 coding sequence is TGTGCCAGCAGCTTGGCCAACCTGGAGACCCAGTACTTC. Full variable domain (outside the CDR3, taken from reference TRBV5-6 and TRBJ2-5): DAGVTQSPTHLIKTRGQQVTLRCSPKSGHDTVSWYQQALGQGPQFIFQYYEEEERQRGNFPDRFSGHQFPNYSSELNVNALLLGDSALYLCASSLANLETQYFGPGTRLLVL.

The chain joins TRBV9 to TRBJ1-2, with TRBD1 as a possible D gene (5 bases). Germline loops: CDR1 SGDLS, CDR2 YYNGEE. This CDR3 contains 17 residues. V shed 3 bases and J shed 0 bases, with 18 bases lying between them. The CDR3 DNA follows: TGTGCCAGCAGCGCCCCAAAGGGCAGGGCGGCTAACTATGGCTACACCTTC. The encoded protein is CASSAPKGRAANYGYTF. The full variable domain, completed using reference TRBV9 and TRBJ1-2, is DSGVTQTPKHLITATGQRVTLRCSPRSGDLSVYWYQQSLDQGLQFLIQYYNGEERAKGNILERFSAQQFPDLHSELNLSSLELGDSALYFCASSAPKGRAANYGYTFGSGTRLTVV.

The chain is built from TRBV5-1 and TRBJ2-2, with D perhaps TRBD2 (5 bases). CDR1 SGHRS and CDR2 YFSETQ come from the germline V gene. V was trimmed by 0 bases and J by 2 bases, leaving 11 bases between them. The CDR3 has 16 residues. The CDR3 DNA follows: TGCGCCAGCAGCTTGGGTGGGCGGACTAACACCGGGGAGCTGTTTTTT. Residues: CASSLGGRTNTGELFF.

This chain connects TRBV27 to TRBJ2-6; no firm D call. The CDR3 runs to 13 residues. Trimming pared 6 bases from V and 2 bases from J, leaving 5 bases between. Germline CDR1 MNHEY, CDR2 SMNVEV (reference sequence). The CDR3 bases are TGTGCCAGCAGGTCCACTGGGGCCAACGTCCTGACTTTC. This encodes CASRSTGANVLTF.

The chain recombines TRBV7-9 with TRBJ2-6; D is ambiguous. Trimming took 5 bases from V and 1 from J, leaving 21 bases between them. The CDR3 loop spans 19 amino acids. The germline gives CDR1 SEHNR, CDR2 FQNEAQ (reference sequence). The DNA of the CDR3 is TGTGCCAGCAGCCCACCCCGTAGGGTAGTTATGTCTGGGGCCAACGTCCTGACTTTC. Residues: CASSPPRRVVMSGANVLTF.

Only one count was recorded for this clone. This chain uses TRBV2 with TRBJ1-4, with D unresolved. Germline CDR1 reads SNHLY; CDR2 reads FYNNEI. The CDR3 contains 15 residues. V was clipped by 4 bases and J by 2 bases, with 11 bases between them. The chain's CDR3 is CASSVKRATNEKLFF. CDR3 in DNA: TGTGCCAGCAGTGTAAAGCGGGCCACTAATGAAAAACTGTTTTTT.

V usage is TRBV7-8 and J usage is TRBJ2-1; TRBD2 aligns across 14 bases. With V trimmed by 6 bases and J by 7 bases, 20 bases remained unmatched. The CDR3 length is 20 residues. The germline gives CDR1 SGHVS, CDR2 FQNEAQ. The CDR3 reads CASRRPRTGGLAGVPNEQFF. CDR3 bases: TGTGCCAGCAGGCGTCCCCGGACAGGGGGACTAGCGGGAGTCCCGAATGAGCAGTTCTTC.

This clone has a handful of counts. A much larger clone lies a single base off, so this may be a read error. The chain has TRBV7-9 and TRBJ1-4; D ambiguous. CDR3 length: 13 amino acids. V lost 3 bases and J 7 bases, leaving 9 bases between the germline ends. Germline values: CDR1 SEHNR, CDR2 FQNEAQ (reference sequence). In DNA form, the CDR3 reads TGTGCCAGCAGCTTTCCCGGAGGTGAAAAACTGTTTTTT. The encoded protein is CASSFPGGEKLFF.

The chain joins TRBV9 to TRBJ2-1; 8 positions match TRBD2. The CDR3 spans 16 residues. From germline, CDR1 is SGDLS and CDR2 YYNGEE. With V trimmed by 2 bases and J by 3 bases, 7 bases remained unmatched. CDR3 sequence: CASSVHSGVGYNEQFF. Written as DNA, the CDR3 is TGTGCCAGCAGCGTCCATAGCGGGGTGGGCTACAATGAGCAGTTCTTC.

V usage is TRBV7-2 and J usage is TRBJ2-1; possibly TRBD2 for D (6 bases). Trimming stripped 2 bases from V and 9 bases from J, with 14 bases between. This CDR3 is 14 amino acids long. The germline V gene encodes CDR1 SGHTA and CDR2 FQGNSA. The CDR3 is CASSLITNGGEQFF. The CDR3 nucleotides are TGTGCCAGCAGCTTAATTACGAACGGGGGTGAGCAGTTCTTC.

This clone has a single count. The rearrangement uses TRBV4-3 and TRBJ1-4, with TRBD1 matching over 7 bases. The germline CDR1 and CDR2 sequences are LGHNA and YSLEER. The CDR3 totals 17 residues. V shed 1 base and J 4 bases; nucleotides not matched to a gene: 9. The CDR3 region is CASSQARRTGGNEKLFF. In nucleotides, the CDR3 is TGCGCCAGCAGCCAAGCCCGTCGGACAGGCGGTAATGAAAAACTGTTTTTT.

The chain uses TRBV18 and TRBJ2-7, with D possibly matching TRBD1 (5 bases). V was shortened by 4 bases and J by 0 bases, with 13 bases between the two germline ends. The germline gives CDR1 KGHSH, CDR2 LQKENI. The CDR3 loop spans 15 amino acids. CDR3 sequence: CASSRVGALSYEQYF. DNA for the CDR3: TGTGCCAGCTCACGGGTAGGGGCCCTCTCCTACGAGCAGTACTTC.

This sequence joins TRBV15 and TRBJ2-2; D gene uncertain. CDR3 size: 14 residues. With 0 bases removed from V and 1 base from J, the gap between germline ends came to 3 bases. The germline CDR1 and CDR2 sequences are LNHNV and YYDKDF (reference sequence). CDR3 in amino acids: CATSRERNTGELFF. In DNA, the CDR3 is TGTGCCACCAGCAGAGAAAGGAACACCGGGGAGCTGTTTTTT.